Presented here are 24 T cell receptor beta chains from one specimen sequenced in a study of T cells in Graves' hyperthyroidism and ophthalmopathy. Amplified TCR beta CDR3 regions came from RNA transcripts. The TCR CDR3 first-round RT-PCR relied on the HTBI primer set. TCRdb used MiXCR to reprocess the multiplex PCR reads, holding one entry per CDR3 protein. The data contain some 500,000 distinct CDR3 sequences, approximately 24% of them singletons. The sample was blood. These receptors were obtained from a woman aged 25 to 45 with Graves' ophthalmopathy.

This clonotype was picked up a small number of times. V and J are TRBV4-1 and TRBJ2-7, with D perhaps assigned TRBD1 or TRBD2 (5 bases each). The CDR3 has 16 amino acids. V shed 4 bases and J shed 3 bases, with 19 bases lying between them. CDR1 is MGHRA and CDR2 is YSYEKL in the germline V gene. The CDR3: CASSRSGRDGVYEQYF. The CDR3 DNA reads as TGCGCCAGCAGCCGATCTGGTCGGGACGGGGTCTACGAGCAGTACTTC.

As for this clonotype: This may be a read error, as it is one base from a much larger clone. This rearrangement joins TRBV6-2 or TRBV6-3 to TRBJ2-7; D may be TRBD2 (6 bases). Trimming cost V 3 bases and J 4 bases, with 22 bases left between them. Germline V gene data show CDR1 as MNHEY and CDR2 as SVGEGT. The CDR3 loop spans 17 amino acids. DNA for the CDR3: TGTGCCAGCAGTTATTTGCCTATGACAGCGGGCATGTACGAGCAGTACGTC. This translates into CASSYLPMTAGMYEQYV.

This clonotype was recorded at least ten times. The chain has TRBV6-4 and TRBJ2-2, with 12 bases that match TRBD2. V trimming: 5 bases; J trimming: 6 bases; junction bases outside the gene matches: 13. Germline V gene data show CDR1 as MRHNA and CDR2 as SNTAGT. The CDR3 contains 18 residues. CDR3 protein: CASSPSGGGHRFPGELFF. CDR3 DNA sequence: TGTGCCAGCAGTCCTAGCGGGGGGGGGCACCGGTTTCCCGGGGAGCTGTTTTTT.

This clonotype was detected a few times. The genes are TRBV6-2 or TRBV6-3 and TRBJ1-5; weak D call: TRBD1 (6 bases). The CDR3 runs to 15 residues. CDR1 is MNHEY, CDR2 SVGEGT, per germline. Trimming took off 1 base at V and 6 bases at J, with 13 bases between the two ends. The DNA of the CDR3 is TGTGCCAGCAGTTACTATGGGGGCCCCGGTCAGCCCCAGCATTTT. Amino acid sequence: CASSYYGGPGQPQHF.

At least ten counts were recorded for this clonotype. The chain has TRBV20-1 and TRBJ1-2; D call uncertain. Germline V gives CDR1 DFQATT, CDR2 SNEGSKA (reference sequence). The CDR3 sequence is 12 residues long. V was clipped by 3 bases and J by 2 bases, with 7 bases between them. The CDR3 is CSASRLNYGYTF. Here the CDR3 DNA reads TGCAGTGCTAGTCGACTGAACTATGGCTACACCTTC.

This clonotype was found many times. The chain combines TRBV2 with TRBJ2-5, with 8 bases aligning to TRBD1. This CDR3 has 13 amino acids. V lost 5 bases to trimming and J lost 5 bases; unmatched junction nucleotides: 4. Germline values: CDR1 SNHLY, CDR2 FYNNEI. In nucleotides, the CDR3 is TGTGCCAGCAGTTTGGACAGGGACGAGACCCAGTACTTC. It encodes CASSLDRDETQYF.

The chain joins TRBV28 to TRBJ2-5; TRBD1 matches at 8 bases. The germline V gene encodes CDR1 MDHEN and CDR2 SYDVKM. This CDR3 spans 14 amino acids. The J segment lost 7 bases and the V segment lost 1 base, leaving 5 bases of the junction unmatched. The CDR3 here is CASSLLGRGLTQYF. Written as DNA, the CDR3 is TGTGCCAGCAGTTTATTAGGCAGGGGGCTGACCCAGTACTTC.

This clonotype has a handful of counts. The chain employs TRBV19 and TRBJ1-5; D possibly corresponds to TRBD1 (5 bases). Between the trimmed V and J ends, which lost 3 bases and 11 bases, there was a span of 11 bases. Looked up from germline, CDR1 is LNHDA and CDR2 is SQIVND (reference sequence). This CDR3 has 12 amino acids. The CDR3 nucleotides are TGTGCCAGTAGTATGGGGGGTTTGGCCCAGCATTTT. Its translation is CASSMGGLAQHF.

This CDR3 is CSARVDNNQPQHF. CDR3 in DNA: TGCAGTGCTAGGGTGGACAACAATCAGCCCCAGCATTTT. The chain uses TRBV20-1 and TRBJ1-5; D is perhaps TRBD1 (5 bases). The germline CDR1 and CDR2 sequences are DFQATT and SNEGSKA (reference sequence). There are 13 residues in the CDR3. Trimming cost V 3 bases and J 3 bases, with 9 bases left between them.

Only a few counts were recorded for this clonotype. This chain's CDR3 is CATLGQQNTEAFF. CDR3 bases: TGTGCCACCCTGGGACAGCAGAACACTGAAGCTTTCTTT. The chain carries TRBV28 and TRBJ1-1; the match to TRBD1 covers 7 bases. The ends lost 10 bases at V and 1 base at J; junction bases unmatched: 6. CDR1 is MDHEN and CDR2 is SYDVKM in the germline V gene. The CDR3 totals 13 residues.

J is TRBJ2-7 and V is TRBV5-1, with TRBD1 identical over 11 bases. This CDR3 has 15 amino acids. Germline V gives CDR1 SGHRS, CDR2 YFSETQ. V dropped 3 bases and J dropped 3; count of bases not matched to a gene: 5. The CDR3, as DNA: TGCGCCAGCAGCTCGACGGGACAGGGGGTCTACGAGCAGTACTTC. It codes for CASSSTGQGVYEQYF.

In this sample, this clonotype turned up many times. At one of its ends the junction is not consistent with the germline gene, which may arise from a read error. This sequence joins TRBV11-1 and TRBJ1-1, with 8 positions matching TRBD1. CDR3 length: 13 residues. CDR1 SGHAT and CDR2 FQDESV come from the germline V gene (reference sequence). This chain's CDR3 is CASSHDRGTEASF. The CDR3 coding sequence is TGTGCCAGCAGCCATGACAGGGGCACTGAAGCTTCCTTT.

This clonotype was seen more than once but under ten times. One junction end does not reproduce the germline sequence, and a read error may be involved. The chain links TRBV24-1 to TRBJ1-1; D gene unclear. The CDR3 contains 16 residues. Germline V gene data show CDR1 as KGHDR and CDR2 as SFDVKD. The CDR3 coding sequence is TGTGCCACTAGTGACCCTCGACATGGCGATGACACTGAAGCTTTCTTT. It codes for CATSDPRHGDDTEAFF.

The chain has TRBV28 and TRBJ1-5; D gene ambiguous. With 8 bases removed from V and 5 bases from J, the gap between germline ends came to 10 bases. The germline V gene has CDR1 MDHEN and CDR2 SYDVKM. This CDR3 is 12 amino acids long. CDR3 in amino acids: CASLGMHQPQHF. Written as DNA, the CDR3 is TGTGCCAGCTTAGGGATGCATCAGCCCCAGCATTTT.

The rearrangement uses TRBV7-2 and TRBJ1-1; D unclear. CDR1 and CDR2 from the germline V gene are SGHTA and FQGNSA. Trimming pared 7 bases from V and 1 base from J, leaving 10 bases between. The CDR3 sequence is 13 residues long. The CDR3 sequence: CASTLAGNTEAFF. The CDR3 nucleotides read TGTGCCAGCACCCTAGCCGGGAACACTGAAGCTTTCTTT.

The chain uses TRBV12-3 or TRBV12-4 and TRBJ1-5; D unclear. V dropped 1 base and J dropped 1 base, with 8 bases sitting between them. CDR3 length equals 15 residues. CDR3 loop: CASSLEFQSNQPQHF. The CDR3 bases are TGTGCCAGCAGTTTAGAGTTCCAAAGCAATCAGCCCCAGCATTTT.

The chain recombines TRBV7-2 with TRBJ2-7; 7 bases agree with TRBD2. Germline V gene lookup returns CDR1 SGHTA and CDR2 FQGNSA. The CDR3 consists of 15 residues. V shed 3 bases, J shed 2 bases, and the junction held 7 bases outside the gene matches. DNA of the CDR3: TGTGCCAGCAGCTTTGAACGGGGGGTAACCTACGAGCAGTACGTC. Protein sequence: CASSFERGVTYEQYV.

This chain joins TRBV12-3 or TRBV12-4 and TRBJ2-7, with 10 bases that match TRBD1. The CDR3 sequence is 14 residues long. Trimming removed 5 bases from V and 3 bases from J; junction bases left unmatched: 4. DNA for the CDR3: TGTGCCAGCAGTCAGACAGGGGGCTTCTACGAGCAGTACTTC. Encoded protein: CASSQTGGFYEQYF.

The table lists this clonotype with a few counts. The genes are TRBV15 and TRBJ2-7; 8 bases align to TRBD1. This CDR3 spans 15 amino acids. The junction had 5 bases not matched to a gene; V was cut back by 3 bases and J by 1 base. The germline V gene has CDR1 LNHNV and CDR2 YYDKDF (reference sequence). The CDR3 bases are TGTGCCACCAGCAGGGAAAACAGGGGGTCCTACGAGCAGTACTTC. It codes for CATSRENRGSYEQYF.

The chain employs TRBV6-2 or TRBV6-3 and TRBJ1-2; 7 positions match TRBD1. This CDR3 is 19 amino acids long. Per germline, CDR1 MNHEY and CDR2 SVGEGT. Losses at the gene ends were 5 bases for V and 2 bases for J; bases not matched to a gene: 20. CDR3 nucleotide sequence: TGTGCCAGCAGTCCCAACCTTCGGACAGGCCATACCCGAAACTATGGCTACACCTTC. Translated: CASSPNLRTGHTRNYGYTF.

This clonotype was detected many times. The V call is TRBV29-1, the J call TRBJ2-7; D gene uncertain. V dropped 8 bases and J dropped 1 base, with 15 bases sitting between them. The V gene's germline CDR1 is SQVTM and CDR2 ANQGSEA. This CDR3 contains 13 residues. The CDR3 here is CSTKTGSSYEQYF. The CDR3 DNA reads TGCAGCACAAAAACGGGCAGTTCCTACGAGCAGTACTTC.

With respect to this clonotype: A much larger clone is a single base away; this may be a read error. This chain links TRBV5-1 with TRBJ1-1, with D possibly matching TRBD1 (5 bases). Germline V gives CDR1 SGHRS, CDR2 YFSETQ. Trimming took off 3 bases at V and 1 base at J, with 13 bases between the two ends. The CDR3 has 15 residues. CDR3 residues: CASSSPGRANTEAFF. Here the CDR3 DNA reads TGCGCCAGCAGCTCCCCGGGACGGGCGAACACTGAAGCTTTCTTT.

V gene TRBV11-1 combines with J gene TRBJ2-2, with a weak D call TRBD1 (6 bases). CDR3 length: 16 amino acids. V dropped 4 bases and J dropped 4 bases, with 16 bases sitting between them. Germline V gene data show CDR1 as SGHAT and CDR2 as FQDESV (reference sequence). The CDR3 region is CASSSIQGKFTGELFF. CDR3 coding DNA: TGTGCCAGCAGCTCCATACAGGGTAAATTCACCGGGGAGCTGTTTTTT. The full variable domain, its missing parts supplied by reference TRBV11-1 and TRBJ2-2, is EAEVAQSPRYKITEKSQAVAFWCDPISGHATLYWYRQILGQGPELLVQFQDESVVDDSQLPKDRFSAERLKGVDSTLKIQPAELGDSAMYLCASSSIQGKFTGELFFGEGSRLTVL.

This clonotype was seen many times. CDR3 nucleotide sequence: TGTGCCAGCAGTTACTCGGTCCAGCCTTATGGCTACACCTTC. Protein: CASSYSVQPYGYTF. The chain carries TRBV6-5 and TRBJ1-2; D is unclear. Germline CDR1 and CDR2: MNHEY and SVGAGI. The CDR3 spans 14 residues. Trimming removed 0 bases from V and 5 bases from J, with 10 bases in between.